A selection of T cell receptor beta chains follows, all from one sample in a study of cytomegalovirus exposure and HLA in healthy donors. The assay was immunoSEQ multiplex PCR, and TCRdb's table has in-frame clones only and misses some. This listing includes roughly 82,000 clones. The sequenced material came from PBMCs. All receptors derive from an older woman in good health and CMV-seronegative. Each CDR3 is given with its conserved first and last residue. D genes are given only for firm matches.

v_gene	j_gene	d_gene	CDR3aa	CDR3nt
TRBV11-1	TRBJ2-7	TRBD2	CASSPRTSGNYEQYF	TGTGCCAGCAGCCCTCGGACTAGCGGGAACTACGAGCAGTACTTC
TRBV28	TRBJ2-7	TRBD2	CASSLYGGSREQYF	TGTGCCAGCAGTTTATACGGCGGGAGTCGCGAGCAGTACTTC
TRBV2	TRBJ2-2	NA	CASSGQSTGELFF	TGTGCCAGCAGCGGACAGAGCACCGGGGAGCTGTTTTTT
TRBV4-2	TRBJ2-2	TRBD1	CASSQATGGVGELFF	TGTGCCAGCAGCCAAGCGACAGGGGGCGTCGGGGAGCTGTTTTTT
TRBV10-3	TRBJ1-3	NA	CAIWGGSGNTIYF	TGTGCCATCTGGGGAGGGTCTGGAAACACCATATATTTT
TRBV19	TRBJ1-2	NA	CATPGINANYGYTF	TGTGCCACGCCGGGAATCAATGCTAACTATGGCTACACCTTC
TRBV13	TRBJ2-4	NA	CASSFGGPLNIQYF	TGTGCCAGCAGCTTCGGGGGACCGCTAAACATTCAGTACTTC
TRBV5-8	TRBJ2-7	NA	CASSTQEVHEQYF	TGTGCCAGCAGCACACAGGAAGTCCACGAGCAGTACTTC
TRBV27	TRBJ2-7	TRBD2	CASSGLAGVGEDEQYF	TGTGCCAGCAGTGGACTAGCGGGAGTTGGGGAGGACGAGCAGTACTTC
TRBV7-6	TRBJ2-2	NA	CASSLRQVTLTGELFF	TGTGCCAGCAGCTTAAGACAGGTCACCCTCACCGGGGAGCTGTTTTTT
TRBV7-3	TRBJ2-3	TRBD2	CASSLTGSTSPSTDTQYF	TGTGCCAGCAGCCTAACGGGGTCGACTAGCCCTAGCACAGATACGCAGTATTTT
TRBV9	TRBJ2-1	TRBD2	CASSGGTSGRAANEQFF	TGTGCCAGCAGCGGGGGGACTAGCGGGAGGGCCGCGAATGAGCAGTTCTTC
TRBV6-6	TRBJ2-7	TRBD1	CASSYGGTGGSYEQYF	TGTGCCAGCAGTTACGGGGGGACAGGGGGCTCCTACGAGCAGTACTTC
TRBV23-1	TRBJ2-7	NA	CASSQSCRGNEQYF	TGCGCCAGCAGTCAATCTTGCAGGGGAAACGAGCAGTACTTC
TRBV4-1	TRBJ2-1	TRBD2	CASSQDVGLAGAYNEQFF	TGCGCCAGCAGCCAAGATGTGGGGCTAGCGGGAGCCTACAATGAGCAGTTCTTC
TRBV4-2	TRBJ2-2	NA	CASSQGTGFSSNTGELFF	TGTGCCAGCAGCCAAGGTACCGGGTTCTCATCGAACACCGGGGAGCTGTTTTTT
TRBV28	TRBJ2-2	NA	CASRVIGELFF	TGTGCCAGCCGGGTGATCGGGGAGCTGTTTTTT
TRBV6-5	TRBJ2-7	TRBD1	CASTGTGDYEQYF	TGTGCCAGCACAGGGACAGGGGACTACGAGCAGTACTTC
TRBV4-1	TRBJ2-5	NA	CASSQSSQAGETQYF	TGCGCCAGCAGCCAAAGCTCGCAGGCGGGAGAGACCCAGTACTTC
TRBV28	TRBJ1-5	NA	CASKMAGKDQPQHF	TGTGCCAGCAAGATGGCAGGGAAGGATCAGCCCCAGCATTTT
TRBV9	TRBJ2-1	NA	CASSVASYNEQFF	TGTGCCAGCAGCGTAGCCAGCTACAATGAGCAGTTCTTC